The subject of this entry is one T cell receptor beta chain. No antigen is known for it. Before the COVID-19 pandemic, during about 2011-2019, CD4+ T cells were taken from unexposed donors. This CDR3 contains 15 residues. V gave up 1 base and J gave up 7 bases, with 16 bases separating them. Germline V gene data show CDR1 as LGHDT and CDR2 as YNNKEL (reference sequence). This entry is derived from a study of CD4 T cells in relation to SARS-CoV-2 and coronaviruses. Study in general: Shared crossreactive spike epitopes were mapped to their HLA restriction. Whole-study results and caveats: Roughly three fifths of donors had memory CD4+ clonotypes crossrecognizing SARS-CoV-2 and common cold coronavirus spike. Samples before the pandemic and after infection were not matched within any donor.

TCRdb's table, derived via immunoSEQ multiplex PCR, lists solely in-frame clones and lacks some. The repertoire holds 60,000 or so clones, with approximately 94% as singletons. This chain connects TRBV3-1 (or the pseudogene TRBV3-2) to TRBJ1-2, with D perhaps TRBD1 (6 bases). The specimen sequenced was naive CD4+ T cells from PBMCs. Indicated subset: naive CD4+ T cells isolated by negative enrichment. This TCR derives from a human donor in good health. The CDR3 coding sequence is TGTGCCAGCAGCCAAGTGGGGGGGCGAGGAGGTGGCTACACCTTC. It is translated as CASSQVGGRGGGYTF.